The 3 T cell receptor beta chains presented below share a single source sample, sequenced in a study of CD8+CD57+ T cells in acquired aplastic anemia. Profiling that covered TCR beta VDJ and CDR3 relied on genomic DNA as its template. TCRdb re-derived calls from the reads in MiXCR, one entry per CDR3 protein. This repertoire shows under 200,000 distinct CDR3 sequences, around 52% found once; its top ten account for about 30%. For sequencing, patients were chosen who had shown expansion of CD8+CD57+ cells by flow cytometry. The sequencing sample was made of sorted CD4+, CD8+, or CD8+CD57+ T cells (not recorded which) from PBMCs. Every receptor here comes from a human donor with aplastic anemia.

With respect to this clonotype: The junction departs from germline at one end; a sequencing error may be responsible. Here the CDR3 reads CASSIDRGRPPYGQYF. CDR3 sequence (DNA): TGTGCCAGTAGTATAGATCGCGGGAGGCCCCCCTACGGGCAGTACTTC. The genes are TRBV19 and TRBJ2-7; 8 bases are shared with TRBD2. The CDR3 runs to 16 residues. The V gene's germline CDR1 is LNHDA and CDR2 SQIVND (reference sequence).

This clonotype was picked up a small number of times. The chain joins TRBV2 to TRBJ1-1; D uncertain. This CDR3 has 13 amino acids. V was shortened by 7 bases and J by 7 bases, with 16 bases between the two germline ends. CDR1 is SNHLY, CDR2 FYNNEI, per germline. CDR3 sequence reads: CASTPEGMGEAFF. CDR3 nucleotide sequence: TGTGCCAGCACCCCCGAGGGAATGGGTGAAGCTTTCTTT.

This clonotype was observed at least ten times. CDR3 bases: TGCGCCAGCAGCTTGGCATCCAGCCTCTACGAGCAGTACTTC. This sequence encodes CASSLASSLYEQYF. This chain connects TRBV5-1 to TRBJ2-7, with D hard to call. The ends were cut back, 0 bases at V and 3 bases at J, with 10 bases in the middle. Germline-derived CDR1 and CDR2 are SGHRS and YFSETQ. The CDR3 extends over 14 amino acids.